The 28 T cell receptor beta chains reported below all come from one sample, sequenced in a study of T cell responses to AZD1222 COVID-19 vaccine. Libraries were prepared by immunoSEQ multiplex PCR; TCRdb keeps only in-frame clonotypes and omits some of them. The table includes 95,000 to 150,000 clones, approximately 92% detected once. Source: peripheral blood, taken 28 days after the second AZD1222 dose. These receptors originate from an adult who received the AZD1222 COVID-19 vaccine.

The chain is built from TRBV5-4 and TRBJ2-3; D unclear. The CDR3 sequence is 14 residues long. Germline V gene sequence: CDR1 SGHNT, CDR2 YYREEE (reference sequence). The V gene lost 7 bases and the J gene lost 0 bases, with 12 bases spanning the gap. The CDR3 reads CASRGRPSTDTQYF. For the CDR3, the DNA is TGTGCCAGCCGAGGCCGTCCGAGCACAGATACGCAGTATTTT.

The CDR3 reads CASSRGEVRKRGQGRTYEQYF. The CDR3 bases are TGTGCCAGTAGTCGGGGGGAAGTACGGAAAAGGGGACAGGGACGGACCTACGAGCAGTACTTC. The chain recombines TRBV19 with TRBJ2-7, with TRBD1 matching 9 bases. J gave up 2 bases and V 5 bases, and 25 bases lay outside the gene matches. The CDR3 covers 21 residues. Germline CDR1 and CDR2: LNHDA and SQIVND (reference sequence).

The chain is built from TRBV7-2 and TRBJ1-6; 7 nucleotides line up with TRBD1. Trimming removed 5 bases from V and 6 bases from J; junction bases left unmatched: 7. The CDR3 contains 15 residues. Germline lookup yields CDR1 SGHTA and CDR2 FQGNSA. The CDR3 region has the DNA TGTGCCAGCAGCACCAGGGACAGTCGTAATTCACCCCTCCACTTT. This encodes CASSTRDSRNSPLHF.

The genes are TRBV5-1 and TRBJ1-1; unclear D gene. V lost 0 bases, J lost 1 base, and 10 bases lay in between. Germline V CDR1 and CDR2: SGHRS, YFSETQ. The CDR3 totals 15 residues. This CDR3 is CASSLVPDTNTEAFF. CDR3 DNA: TGCGCCAGCAGCTTGGTCCCTGACACGAACACTGAAGCTTTCTTT. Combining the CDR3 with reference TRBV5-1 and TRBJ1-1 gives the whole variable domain KAGVTQTPRYLIKTRGQQVTLSCSPISGHRSVSWYQQTPGQGLQFLFEYFSETQRNKGNFPGRFSGRQFSNSRSEMNVSTLELGDSALYLCASSLVPDTNTEAFFGQGTRLTVV.

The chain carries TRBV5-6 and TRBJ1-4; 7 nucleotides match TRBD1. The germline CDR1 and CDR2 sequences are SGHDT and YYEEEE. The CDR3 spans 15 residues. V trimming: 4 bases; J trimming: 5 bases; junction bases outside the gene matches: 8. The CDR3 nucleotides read TGTGCCAGCAGCAAACGGACAGGAGGGAATGAAAAACTGTTTTTT. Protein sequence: CASSKRTGGNEKLFF.

The CDR3 nucleotides read TGTGCCAGCAGTTTGGATGGCCCACTGAACACTGAAGCTTTCTTT. It encodes CASSLDGPLNTEAFF. The rearrangement uses TRBV28 and TRBJ1-1; no definite D call. Germline lookup yields CDR1 MDHEN and CDR2 SYDVKM. The ends were cut back, 3 bases at V and 0 bases at J, with 11 bases in the middle. The CDR3 extends over 15 amino acids.

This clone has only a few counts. CDR3: CASSYSRDRSYEQYF. Written as DNA, the CDR3 is TGTGCCAGCAGTTACTCGCGGGACCGCTCCTACGAGCAGTACTTC. The chain is built from TRBV6-5 and TRBJ2-7; maybe TRBD2 (6 bases). The CDR3 has 15 amino acids. Trimming took off 0 bases at V and 0 bases at J, with 9 bases between the two ends. CDR1 and CDR2 from the germline V gene are MNHEY and SVGAGI.

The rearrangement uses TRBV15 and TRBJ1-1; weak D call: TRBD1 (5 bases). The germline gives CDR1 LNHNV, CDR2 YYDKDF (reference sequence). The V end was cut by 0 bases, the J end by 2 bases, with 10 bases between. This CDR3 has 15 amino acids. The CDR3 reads CATSREFGANTEAFF. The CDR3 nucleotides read TGTGCCACCAGCAGAGAGTTTGGGGCCAACACTGAAGCTTTCTTT.

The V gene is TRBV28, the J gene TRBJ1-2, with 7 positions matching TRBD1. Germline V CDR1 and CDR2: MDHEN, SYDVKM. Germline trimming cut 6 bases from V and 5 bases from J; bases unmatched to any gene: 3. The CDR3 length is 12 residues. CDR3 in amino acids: CASRSTGYGYTF. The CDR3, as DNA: TGTGCCAGCAGATCGACAGGGTATGGCTACACCTTC.

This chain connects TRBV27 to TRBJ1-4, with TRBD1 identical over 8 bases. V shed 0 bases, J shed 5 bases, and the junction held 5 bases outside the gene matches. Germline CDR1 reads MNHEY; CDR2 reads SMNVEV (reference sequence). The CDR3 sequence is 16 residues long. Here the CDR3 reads CASSLSGTGGNEKLFF. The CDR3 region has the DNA TGTGCCAGCAGTTTATCGGGGACAGGCGGGAATGAAAAACTGTTTTTT. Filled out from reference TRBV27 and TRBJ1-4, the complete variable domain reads EAQVTQNPRYLITVTGKKLTVTCSQNMNHEYMSWYRQDPGLGLRQIYYSMNVEVTDKGDVPEGYKVSRKEKRNFPLILESPSPNQTSLYFCASSLSGTGGNEKLFFGSGTQLSVL.

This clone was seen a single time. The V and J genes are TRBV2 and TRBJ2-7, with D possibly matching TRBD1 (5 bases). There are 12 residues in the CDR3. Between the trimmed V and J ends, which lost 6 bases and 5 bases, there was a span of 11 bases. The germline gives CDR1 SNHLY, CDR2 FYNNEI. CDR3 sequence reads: CASRGDFNEQYF. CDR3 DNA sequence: TGTGCCAGCAGAGGGGATTTCAACGAGCAGTACTTC.

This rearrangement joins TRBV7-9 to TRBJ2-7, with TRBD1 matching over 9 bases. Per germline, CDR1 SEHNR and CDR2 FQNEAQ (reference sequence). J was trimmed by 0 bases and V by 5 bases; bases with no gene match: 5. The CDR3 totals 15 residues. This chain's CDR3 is CASSVGTGPSYEQYF. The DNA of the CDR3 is TGTGCCAGCAGCGTTGGGACAGGGCCCTCCTACGAGCAGTACTTC.

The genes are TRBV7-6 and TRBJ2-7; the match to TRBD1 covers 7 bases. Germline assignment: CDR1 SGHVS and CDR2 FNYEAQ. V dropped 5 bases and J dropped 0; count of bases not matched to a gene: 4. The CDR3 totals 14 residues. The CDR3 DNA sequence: TGTGCCAGCAGCCTCGGGACAGACTCCTACGAGCAGTACTTC. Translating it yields CASSLGTDSYEQYF.

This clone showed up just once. Written as DNA, the CDR3 is TGTGCCAGCAGCCTCGTCGGGGAGCTGTTTTTT. This sequence encodes CASSLVGELFF. The rearrangement links TRBV11-2 to TRBJ2-2; D remains unclear. The V end was cut by 5 bases, the J end by 7 bases, with 5 bases between. Per germline, CDR1 SGHAT and CDR2 FQNNGV. The CDR3 is made up of 11 amino acids. Variable domain in full (rest from reference TRBV11-2 and TRBJ2-2): EAGVAQSPRYKIIEKRQSVAFWCNPISGHATLYWYQQILGQGPKLLIQFQNNGVVDDSQLPKDRFSAERLKGVDSTLKIQPAKLEDSAVYLCASSLVGELFFGEGSRLTVL.

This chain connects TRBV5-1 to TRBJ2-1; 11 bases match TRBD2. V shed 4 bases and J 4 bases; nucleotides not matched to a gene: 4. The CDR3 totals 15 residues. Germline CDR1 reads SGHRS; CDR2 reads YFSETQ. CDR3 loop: CASSKGLADYNEQFF. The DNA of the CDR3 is TGCGCCAGCAGCAAGGGACTAGCGGATTACAATGAGCAGTTCTTC. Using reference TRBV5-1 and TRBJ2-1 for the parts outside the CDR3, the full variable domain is KAGVTQTPRYLIKTRGQQVTLSCSPISGHRSVSWYQQTPGQGLQFLFEYFSETQRNKGNFPGRFSGRQFSNSRSEMNVSTLELGDSALYLCASSKGLADYNEQFFGPGTRLTVL.

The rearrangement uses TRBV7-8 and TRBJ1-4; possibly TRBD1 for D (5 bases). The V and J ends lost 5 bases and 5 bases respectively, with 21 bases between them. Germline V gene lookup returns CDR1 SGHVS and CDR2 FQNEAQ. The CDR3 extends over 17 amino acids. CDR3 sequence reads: CASSRKLWGDHNEKLFF. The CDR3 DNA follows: TGTGCCAGCAGCAGAAAATTGTGGGGGGACCACAATGAAAAACTGTTTTTT.

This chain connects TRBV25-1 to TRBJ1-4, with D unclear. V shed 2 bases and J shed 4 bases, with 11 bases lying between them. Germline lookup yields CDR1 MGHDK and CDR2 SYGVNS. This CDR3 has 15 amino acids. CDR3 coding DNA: TGTGCCAGCAGTGAAAGCAGGAGCTTTAATGAAAAACTGTTTTTT. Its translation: CASSESRSFNEKLFF.

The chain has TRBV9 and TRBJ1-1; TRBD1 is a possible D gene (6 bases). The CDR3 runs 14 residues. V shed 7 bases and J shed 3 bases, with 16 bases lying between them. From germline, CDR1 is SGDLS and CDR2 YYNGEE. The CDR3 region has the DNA TGTGCCAGCGTAGGGGGGGCAGGGCACACTGAAGCTTTCTTT. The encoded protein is CASVGGAGHTEAFF. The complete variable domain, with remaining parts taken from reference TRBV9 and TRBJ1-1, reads DSGVTQTPKHLITATGQRVTLRCSPRSGDLSVYWYQQSLDQGLQFLIQYYNGEERAKGNILERFSAQQFPDLHSELNLSSLELGDSALYFCASVGGAGHTEAFFGQGTRLTVV.

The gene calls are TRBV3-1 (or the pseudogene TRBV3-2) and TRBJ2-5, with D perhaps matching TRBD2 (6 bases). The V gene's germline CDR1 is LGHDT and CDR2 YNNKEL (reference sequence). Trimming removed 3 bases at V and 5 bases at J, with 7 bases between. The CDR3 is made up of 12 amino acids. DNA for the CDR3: TGTGCCAGCAGCCATGGGGGGGAGACCCAGTACTTC. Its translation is CASSHGGETQYF.

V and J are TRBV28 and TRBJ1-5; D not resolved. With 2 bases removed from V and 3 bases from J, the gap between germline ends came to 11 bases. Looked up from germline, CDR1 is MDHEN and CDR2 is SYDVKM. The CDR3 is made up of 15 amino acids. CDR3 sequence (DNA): TGTGCCAGCAGTTTAGAGGGCCGCTACAATCAGCCCCAGCATTTT. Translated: CASSLEGRYNQPQHF.

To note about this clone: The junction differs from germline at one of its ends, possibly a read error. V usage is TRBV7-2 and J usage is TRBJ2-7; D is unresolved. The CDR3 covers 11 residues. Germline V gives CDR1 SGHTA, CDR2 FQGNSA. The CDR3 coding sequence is TGTGCCAGCAGCTCAACCCCGACCCTGGACTTC. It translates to CASSSTPTLDF.

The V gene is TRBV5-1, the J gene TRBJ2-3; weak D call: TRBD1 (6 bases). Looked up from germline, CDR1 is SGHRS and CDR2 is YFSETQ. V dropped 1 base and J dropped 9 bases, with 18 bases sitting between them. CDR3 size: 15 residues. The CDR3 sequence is CASSLNWGHGNTQYF. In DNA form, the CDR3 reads TGCGCCAGCAGCTTGAATTGGGGACACGGGAACACGCAGTATTTT.

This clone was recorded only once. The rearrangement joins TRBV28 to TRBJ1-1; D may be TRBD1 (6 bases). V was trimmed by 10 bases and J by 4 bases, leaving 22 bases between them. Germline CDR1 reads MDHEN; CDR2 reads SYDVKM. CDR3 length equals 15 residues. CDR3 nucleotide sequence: TGTGCCATCACGGCCCCCCGGGGGCTTATCACTGAAGCTTTCTTT. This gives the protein CAITAPRGLITEAFF.

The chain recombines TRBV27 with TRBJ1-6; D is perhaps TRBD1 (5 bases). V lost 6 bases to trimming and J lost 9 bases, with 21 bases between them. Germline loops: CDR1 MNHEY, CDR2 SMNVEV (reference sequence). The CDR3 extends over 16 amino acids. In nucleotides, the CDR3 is TGTGCCAGCAGCCCAGCTACGGGGATTAGGGGTTCACCCCTCCACTTT. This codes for CASSPATGIRGSPLHF.

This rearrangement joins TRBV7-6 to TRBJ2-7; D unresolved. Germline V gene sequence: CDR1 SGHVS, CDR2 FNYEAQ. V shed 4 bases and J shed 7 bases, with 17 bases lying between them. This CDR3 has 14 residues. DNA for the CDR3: TGTGCCAGCAGCTACCGGGCCAACGCAGGAGAGCAGTACTTC. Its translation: CASSYRANAGEQYF.

The CDR3 loop reads CASSLRIPLGSNQPQHF. The CDR3 nucleotides are TGTGCCAGCAGTCTCAGAATCCCACTGGGCAGCAATCAGCCCCAGCATTTT. The chain employs TRBV27 and TRBJ1-5; the D is unclear. This CDR3 comprises 17 residues. Per germline, CDR1 MNHEY and CDR2 SMNVEV (reference sequence). V was trimmed by 5 bases and J by 1 base, leaving 18 bases between them.

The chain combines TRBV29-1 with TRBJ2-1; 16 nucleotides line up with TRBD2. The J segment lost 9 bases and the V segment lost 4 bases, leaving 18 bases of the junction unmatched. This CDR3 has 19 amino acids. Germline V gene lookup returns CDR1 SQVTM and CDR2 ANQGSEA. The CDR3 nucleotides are TGCAGCGTTGTCTTTGGTGGTTTATTCGGGACTAGCGGGAGGGGTGAGCAGTTCTTC. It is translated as CSVVFGGLFGTSGRGEQFF.

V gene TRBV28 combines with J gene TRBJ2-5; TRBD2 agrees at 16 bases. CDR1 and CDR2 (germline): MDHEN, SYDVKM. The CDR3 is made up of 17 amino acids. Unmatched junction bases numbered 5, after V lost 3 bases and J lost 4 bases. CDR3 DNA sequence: TGTGCCAGCAGTTTGCAGGGACTAGCGGGAGGGAGAGAGACCCAGTACTTC. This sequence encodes CASSLQGLAGGRETQYF.